The 25 T cell receptor beta chains below come from one sample, sequenced in a study of shared clonotypes between healthy human individuals. Cells designated naive CD8 were CD45RO-negative and were positively selected for CCR7, with terminally differentiated effector memory CD45RA+ cells excluded. TCRdb's copy holds only in-frame clones and misses some; the assay was immunoSEQ multiplex PCR. The sample has around 1,900,000 clones, 93% seen once. The sample was naive CD8+ T cells from PBMCs. These receptors were taken from a man between 18 and 35 years old in good health. Some clones in this sample may be carry-over from other donors' samples.

The genes are TRBV29-1 and TRBJ1-2; D is unresolved. Trimming stripped 7 bases from V and 4 bases from J, with 16 bases between. Germline CDR1 reads SQVTM; CDR2 reads ANQGSEA. The CDR3 contains 13 residues. DNA of the CDR3: TGCAGCGCAGGACCCGGAAAGGGCTATGGCTACACCTTC. It specifies CSAGPGKGYGYTF.

Worth noting for this clone: Other DNA sequences in this sample translate to the same CDR3. The V call is TRBV19, the J call TRBJ2-7; no clear D. The CDR3 is 14 amino acids. V lost 6 bases and J lost 2, with 14 bases in between. Germline CDR1 LNHDA, CDR2 SQIVND (reference sequence). CDR3 DNA: TGTGCCAGTAGCCTACAAGGAGCCCCCTACGAGCAGTACTTC. Amino acid sequence: CASSLQGAPYEQYF. Full variable domain (remainder filled in from reference TRBV19 and TRBJ2-7): DGGITQSPKYLFRKEGQNVTLSCEQNLNHDAMYWYRQDPGQGLRLIYYSQIVNDFQKGDIAEGYSVSREKKESFPLTVTSAQKNPTAFYLCASSLQGAPYEQYFGPGTRLTVT.

The chain recombines TRBV11-3 with TRBJ2-2; a possible D gene is TRBD1 (5 bases). Germline values: CDR1 SGHNT, CDR2 YENEEA. Trimming removed 4 bases at V and 0 bases at J, with 12 bases between. This CDR3 is 16 amino acids long. The CDR3 region has the DNA TGTGCCAGCAGCTCATTCAGGGCCTCGAACACCGGGGAGCTGTTTTTT. It encodes CASSSFRASNTGELFF.

V usage is TRBV5-6 and J usage is TRBJ1-1; a weak D match, TRBD1 (5 bases). Germline V CDR1 and CDR2: SGHDT, YYEEEE. The CDR3 runs 14 residues. Between the trimmed V and J ends, which lost 2 bases and 2 bases, there was a span of 10 bases. DNA of the CDR3: TGTGCCAGCAGCTTCGGCGGGGGTAACACTGAAGCTTTCTTT. It translates to CASSFGGGNTEAFF.

The chain combines TRBV28 with TRBJ1-1; D unresolved. CDR1 is MDHEN, CDR2 SYDVKM, per germline. This CDR3 contains 13 residues. The germline V and J ends were trimmed by 2 bases and 1 base, with 5 bases remaining between them. The CDR3 sequence is CASSLMGNTEAFF. In DNA form, the CDR3 reads TGTGCCAGCAGTTTAATGGGGAACACTGAAGCTTTCTTT.

The chain couples TRBV7-9 to TRBJ2-7, with a possible D match to TRBD1 (6 bases). The CDR3 totals 13 residues. V lost 5 bases and J lost 2, with 10 bases in between. Germline V gene lookup returns CDR1 SEHNR and CDR2 FQNEAQ (reference sequence). The DNA for the CDR3 is TGTGCCAGCAGCCCGGACAGCGCCTACGAGCAGTACTTC. It yields the protein CASSPDSAYEQYF.

The chain is built from TRBV4-3 and TRBJ2-7, with D uncertain. There are 15 residues in the CDR3. Between the trimmed V and J ends, which lost 0 bases and 4 bases, there was a span of 13 bases. The V gene's germline CDR1 is LGHNA and CDR2 YSLEER. CDR3 protein: CASSQDHKGGYEQYF. In nucleotides, the CDR3 is TGCGCCAGCAGCCAAGATCATAAGGGTGGTTACGAGCAGTACTTC.

This clone was counted only a few times. This chain links TRBV4-2 with TRBJ1-2; maybe TRBD1 (5 bases). Trimming shortened V by 4 bases and J by 4 bases, and 13 bases separated the two germline ends. CDR3 length: 14 residues. Per germline, CDR1 LGHNA and CDR2 YNFKEQ. The CDR3, as DNA: TGTGCCAGCAGCCCCGCGGGGGAATCCTATGGCTACACCTTC. Translating gives CASSPAGESYGYTF.

The CDR3 spells CASSLNPPNYGYTF. The CDR3 nucleotides are TGTGCCAGCAGCTTAAACCCCCCTAACTATGGCTACACCTTC. The chain recombines TRBV7-9 with TRBJ1-2; D ambiguous. V was cut by 2 bases and J by 0 bases, with 7 bases left in between. In germline, CDR1 is SEHNR, CDR2 FQNEAQ (reference sequence). This CDR3 is built from 14 residues. Variable domain in full (rest from reference TRBV7-9 and TRBJ1-2): DTGVSQNPRHKITKRGQNVTFRCDPISEHNRLYWYRQTLGQGPEFLTYFQNEAQLEKSRLLSDRFSAERPKGSFSTLEIQRTEQGDSAMYLCASSLNPPNYGYTFGSGTRLTVV.

The chain uses TRBV11-2 and TRBJ2-5, with TRBD2 identical over 11 bases. Germline V gene lookup returns CDR1 SGHAT and CDR2 FQNNGV. Unmatched junction bases numbered 10, after V lost 4 bases and J lost 0 bases. The CDR3 contains 18 residues. The CDR3, as DNA: TGTGCCAGCAGCTCGGGACTAGCGGAGAACTCGTACCAAGAGACCCAGTACTTC. The encoded protein is CASSSGLAENSYQETQYF.

The genes are TRBV7-9 and TRBJ2-5; D perhaps matches TRBD2 (6 bases). This CDR3 region has 18 residues. The germline V gene encodes CDR1 SEHNR and CDR2 FQNEAQ (reference sequence). Deletions cut 3 bases from V and 4 bases from J, with 24 bases between. CDR3 in amino acids: CASSLPYHNPGRGETQYF. CDR3 DNA sequence: TGTGCCAGCAGCTTGCCGTATCACAATCCAGGGCGGGGAGAGACCCAGTACTTC.

The table lists this clone with a count of one. The chain combines TRBV27 with TRBJ1-5; a possible D gene is TRBD1 (6 bases). V gave up 5 bases and J gave up 1 base, with 15 bases separating them. The CDR3 sequence is 16 residues long. Germline assignment: CDR1 MNHEY and CDR2 SMNVEV (reference sequence). CDR3 protein: CASSARGGWSNQPQHF. CDR3 coding DNA: TGTGCCAGCAGTGCCCGGGGGGGCTGGAGCAATCAGCCCCAGCATTTT.

The rearrangement links TRBV15 to TRBJ2-7; D is unclear. CDR3 length equals 13 residues. Trimming shortened V by 1 base and J by 2 bases, and 6 bases separated the two germline ends. CDR1 is LNHNV and CDR2 is YYDKDF in the germline V gene (reference sequence). CDR3 region: CATSRVWPYEQYF. DNA for the CDR3: TGTGCCACCAGCAGAGTGTGGCCCTACGAGCAGTACTTC.

This CDR3 is CASRAGRLNTEAFF. CDR3 sequence (DNA): TGTGCCAGCAGGGCCGGCAGACTGAACACTGAAGCTTTCTTT. The J gene is TRBJ1-1, the V gene TRBV27; D gene unclear. V gave up 6 bases and J gave up 0 bases, with 11 bases separating them. CDR3 length equals 14 residues. CDR1 and CDR2 from the germline V gene are MNHEY and SMNVEV (reference sequence).

This chain connects TRBV19 to TRBJ1-2; D not resolved. Per germline, CDR1 LNHDA and CDR2 SQIVND (reference sequence). The germline V and J ends were trimmed by 3 bases and 9 bases, with 14 bases remaining between them. The CDR3 has 13 amino acids. This chain's CDR3 is CASSIGPPGSYTF. In DNA, the CDR3 is TGTGCCAGTAGTATCGGGCCGCCGGGGAGCTACACCTTC.

The sample holds one count of this clone. The chain has TRBV27 and TRBJ2-1; no firm D call. This CDR3 is 12 amino acids long. Germline V gene data show CDR1 as MNHEY and CDR2 as SMNVEV (reference sequence). V gave up 6 bases and J gave up 8 bases, with 11 bases separating them. Here the CDR3 DNA reads TGTGCCAGCAGGTACGGCCCCGATGAGCAGTTCTTC. Translated, it gives CASRYGPDEQFF.

Concerning this clone itself: Different DNA sequences within this sample yield the same CDR3. The chain is built from TRBV19 and TRBJ1-1; weak D call: TRBD1 (6 bases). This CDR3 spans 12 amino acids. CDR1 is LNHDA, CDR2 SQIVND, per germline (reference sequence). V was cut by 9 bases and J by 1 base, with 9 bases left in between. CDR3 coding DNA: TGTGCCAGCAGGGGAGGGAACACTGAAGCTTTCTTT. Translation: CASRGGNTEAFF.

CDR3 coding DNA: TGTGCCAGCAGTTTACGTGAGAGGAACACTGAAGCTTTCTTT. It yields the protein CASSLRERNTEAFF. V and J are TRBV27 and TRBJ1-1; D ambiguous. Trimming removed 2 bases from V and 1 base from J, with 8 bases in between. This CDR3 contains 14 residues. CDR1 and CDR2 from the germline V gene are MNHEY and SMNVEV (reference sequence).

The V and J genes are TRBV28 and TRBJ2-7; 8 nucleotides match TRBD1. Germline V CDR1 and CDR2: MDHEN, SYDVKM. This CDR3 is 14 amino acids long. V shed 7 bases and J 5 bases; nucleotides not matched to a gene: 10. CDR3 DNA sequence: TGTGCCAGCACCATCCACAGGGGGTCCGACGAGCAGTACTTC. It codes for CASTIHRGSDEQYF.

To note about this clone: Different DNA sequences within this sample yield the same CDR3. This chain uses TRBV28 with TRBJ1-1; D unclear. The V end lost 2 bases, the J end lost 1 base, and 5 bases lay between the germline ends. Germline CDR1 and CDR2: MDHEN and SYDVKM. There are 13 residues in the CDR3. The CDR3 DNA sequence: TGTGCCAGCAGTTTAACATCGAACACTGAAGCTTTCTTT. Its translation is CASSLTSNTEAFF.

CDR3 amino acids: CASSQVEGAGQPQHF. CDR3 DNA: TGCGCCAGCAGCCAAGTCGAAGGGGCGGGTCAGCCCCAGCATTTT. This chain joins TRBV4-1 and TRBJ1-5, with a weak D call TRBD1 (5 bases). Between the trimmed V and J ends, which lost 1 base and 6 bases, there was a span of 13 bases. Germline V gene sequence: CDR1 MGHRA, CDR2 YSYEKL. The CDR3 extends over 15 amino acids.

J is TRBJ1-2 and V is TRBV10-3, with no clear D. The germline gives CDR1 ENHRY, CDR2 SYGVKD. This CDR3 has 11 amino acids. V lost 10 bases and J lost 8, with 14 bases in between. In DNA, the CDR3 is TGTGCCAGCGGACGTAGTGACGGCTACACCTTC. Translated: CASGRSDGYTF.

This clone came up once. The rearrangement uses TRBV11-2 and TRBJ2-1; 10 nucleotides match TRBD2. After removal of 1 base from V and 2 bases from J, the junction contained 8 bases not matched to a gene. The CDR3 covers 18 residues. The germline CDR1 and CDR2 sequences are SGHAT and FQNNGV. CDR3 nucleotide sequence: TGTGCCAGCAGCTTAGGGACTAGCGGACTCCACCCCTACAATGAGCAGTTCTTC. The encoded protein is CASSLGTSGLHPYNEQFF.

This chain uses TRBV6-1 with TRBJ1-4; perhaps TRBD1 as D (6 bases). The CDR3 runs to 16 residues. The germline V and J ends were trimmed by 2 bases and 7 bases, with 17 bases remaining between them. From germline, CDR1 is MNHNS and CDR2 SASEGT. The CDR3 sequence: CASSEWAGGVGEKLFF. In DNA form, the CDR3 reads TGTGCCAGCAGTGAATGGGCGGGGGGCGTGGGTGAAAAACTGTTTTTT.

The J gene is TRBJ1-3, the V gene TRBV28; D gene unclear. V lost 2 bases to trimming and J lost 1 base, with 6 bases between them. CDR1 is MDHEN and CDR2 is SYDVKM in the germline V gene. The CDR3 consists of 14 residues. The CDR3 region is CASSLGVSGNTIYF. CDR3 sequence (DNA): TGTGCCAGCAGTTTAGGCGTATCTGGAAACACCATATATTTT.